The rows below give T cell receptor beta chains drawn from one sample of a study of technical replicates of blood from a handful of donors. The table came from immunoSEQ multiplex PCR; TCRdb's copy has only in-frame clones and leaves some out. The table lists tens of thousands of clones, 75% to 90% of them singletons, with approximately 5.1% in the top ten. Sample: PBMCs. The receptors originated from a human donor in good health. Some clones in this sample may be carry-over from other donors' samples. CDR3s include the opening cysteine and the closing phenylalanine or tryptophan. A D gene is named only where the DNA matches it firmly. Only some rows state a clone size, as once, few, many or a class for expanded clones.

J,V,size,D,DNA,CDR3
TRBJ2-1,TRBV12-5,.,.,TGTGCTAGTGGTTCCCCCCCAGGGATCTTC,CASGSPPGIF
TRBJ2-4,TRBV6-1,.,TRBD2,TGTGCCAGCAGTGCGGAGGGACTAGCTGGGGCCAAAAACATTCAGTACTTC,CASSAEGLAGAKNIQYF
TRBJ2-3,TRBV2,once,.,TGTGCCAGCAGTGATCCCTACGGGATCACAGATACGCAGTATTTT,CASSDPYGITDTQYF
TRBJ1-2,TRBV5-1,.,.,TGCGCCAGCAGCCAAGAGGGCAGGTTCGGTGGCTACACCTTC,CASSQEGRFGGYTF
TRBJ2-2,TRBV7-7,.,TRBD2,TGTGCCAGCAGTTTAGCCGGGGGGGACACCGGGGAGCTGTTTTTT,CASSLAGGDTGELFF
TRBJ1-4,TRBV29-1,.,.,TGCAGCGTTGTAGCAACTAATGAAAAACTGTTTTTT,CSVVATNEKLFF
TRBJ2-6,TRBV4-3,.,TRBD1,TGCGCCAGCAGCCCGACAGGGGGCGCGGCAGGGGCCAACGTCCTGACTTTC,CASSPTGGAAGANVLTF
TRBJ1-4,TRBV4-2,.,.,TGTGCCAGCAGCCAACAGGATTTTAATGAAAAACTGTTTTTT,CASSQQDFNEKLFF
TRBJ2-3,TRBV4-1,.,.,TGCGCCAGCAGCCAAGTCTCAGGAATAGAACATACGCAGTATTTT,CASSQVSGIEHTQYF
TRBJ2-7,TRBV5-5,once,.,TGTGCCAGCAGCCACGCAGGGGTACACAACGAGCAGTACTTC,CASSHAGVHNEQYF
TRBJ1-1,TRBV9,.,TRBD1,TGTGCCAGCAGCGGACGGACAGGGGGCGCGGCTGAAGCTTTCTTT,CASSGRTGGAAEAFF
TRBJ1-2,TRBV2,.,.,TGTGCCAGCGGAGCACAGGGAAGTCTTGGCTACACCTTC,CASGAQGSLGYTF
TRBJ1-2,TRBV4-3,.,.,TGCGCCAGCAGCCAAGATTCCAGCGGCTATGGCTACACCTTC,CASSQDSSGYGYTF
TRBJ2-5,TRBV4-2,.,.,TGTGCCAGCAGCCAGATCATGGGGGGGGCCTTTCAGACCCAGTACTTC,CASSQIMGGAFQTQYF
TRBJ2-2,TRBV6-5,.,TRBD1,TGTGCCAGCAGTATGACAGGGGGAATCGGGGAGCTGTTTTTT,CASSMTGGIGELFF
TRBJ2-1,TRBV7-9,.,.,TGTGCCAGCAGCCCACAGGTTTCGAATGAGCAGTTCTTC,CASSPQVSNEQFF
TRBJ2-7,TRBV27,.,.,TGTGCCAGCAGTTTAGAGGGCCCCCCCTACGAGCAGTACTTC,CASSLEGPPYEQYF
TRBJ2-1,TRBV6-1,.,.,TGTGCCAGCCAAATAAGGTACTTGGGGGGCAATGAGCAGTTCTTC,CASQIRYLGGNEQFF
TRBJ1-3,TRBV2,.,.,TGTGCCAGTGTCAGCTCTGGAAACACCATATATTTT,CASVSSGNTIYF
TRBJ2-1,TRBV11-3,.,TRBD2,TGTGCCAGCAGCACGCTAGCGGGGGGGCCTGATGAGCAGTTCTTC,CASSTLAGGPDEQFF
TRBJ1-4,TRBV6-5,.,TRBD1,TGTGCCAGCAGTTCCCTGGGACAGTCGGCCGAAAAACTGTTTTTT,CASSSLGQSAEKLFF
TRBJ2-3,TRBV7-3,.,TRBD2,TGTGCCAGCAGCCAACGCGTGGCGGGAGGACCAGATACGCAGTATTTT,CASSQRVAGGPDTQYF
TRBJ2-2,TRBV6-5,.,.,TGTGCCAGCAGTAGGGGGTTCCTGAACACCGGGGAGCTGTTTTTT,CASSRGFLNTGELFF